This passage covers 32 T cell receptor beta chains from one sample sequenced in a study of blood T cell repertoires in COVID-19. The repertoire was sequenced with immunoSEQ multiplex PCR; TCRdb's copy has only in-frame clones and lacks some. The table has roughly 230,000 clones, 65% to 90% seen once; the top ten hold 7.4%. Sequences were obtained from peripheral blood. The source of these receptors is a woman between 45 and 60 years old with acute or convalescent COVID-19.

This CDR3 is CASSKGREVDYGYTF. The CDR3 DNA is TGTGCCAGCAGCAAAGGCAGGGAGGTAGACTATGGCTACACCTTC. V usage is TRBV21-1 and J usage is TRBJ1-2. TRBV21-1 is a pseudogene. The CDR3 covers 15 residues.

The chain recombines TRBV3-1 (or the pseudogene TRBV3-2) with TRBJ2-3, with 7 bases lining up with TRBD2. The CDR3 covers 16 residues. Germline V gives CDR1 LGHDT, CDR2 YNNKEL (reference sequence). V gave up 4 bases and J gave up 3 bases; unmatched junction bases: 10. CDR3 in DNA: TGTGCCAGCAGCCTACGACTAGCCTCGGTGACAGATACGCAGTATTTT. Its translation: CASSLRLASVTDTQYF.

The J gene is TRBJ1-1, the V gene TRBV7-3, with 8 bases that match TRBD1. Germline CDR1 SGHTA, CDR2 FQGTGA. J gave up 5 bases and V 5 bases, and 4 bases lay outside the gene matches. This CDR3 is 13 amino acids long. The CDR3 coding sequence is TGTGCCAGCAGCCCGACAGGGGATACTGAAGCTTTCTTT. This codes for CASSPTGDTEAFF.

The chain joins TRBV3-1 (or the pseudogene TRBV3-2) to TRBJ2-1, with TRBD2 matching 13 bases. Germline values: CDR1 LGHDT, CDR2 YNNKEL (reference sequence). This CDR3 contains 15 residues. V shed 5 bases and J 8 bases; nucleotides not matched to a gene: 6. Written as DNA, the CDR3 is TGTGCCAGCAGCGGTACTAGCGGGAGGGCCCATGAGCAGTTCTTC. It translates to CASSGTSGRAHEQFF.

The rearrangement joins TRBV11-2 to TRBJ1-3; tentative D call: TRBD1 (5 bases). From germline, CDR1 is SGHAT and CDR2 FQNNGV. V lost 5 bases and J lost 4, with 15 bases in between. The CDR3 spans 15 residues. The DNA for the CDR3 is TGTGCCAGCAGCGCTGCCGGGGGATCCGGAAACACCATATATTTT. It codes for CASSAAGGSGNTIYF.

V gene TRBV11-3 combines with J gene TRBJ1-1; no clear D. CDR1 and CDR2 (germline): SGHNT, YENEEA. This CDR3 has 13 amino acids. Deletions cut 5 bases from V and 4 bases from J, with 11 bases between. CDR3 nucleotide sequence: TGTGCCAGCAGCCCAGACACGGCCACTGAAGCTTTCTTT. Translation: CASSPDTATEAFF.

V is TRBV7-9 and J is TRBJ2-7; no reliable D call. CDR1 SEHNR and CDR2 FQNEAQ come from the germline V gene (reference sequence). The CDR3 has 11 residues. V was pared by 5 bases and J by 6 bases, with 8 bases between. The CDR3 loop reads CASSAQFEQYF. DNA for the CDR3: TGTGCCAGCAGCGCCCAGTTCGAGCAGTACTTC.

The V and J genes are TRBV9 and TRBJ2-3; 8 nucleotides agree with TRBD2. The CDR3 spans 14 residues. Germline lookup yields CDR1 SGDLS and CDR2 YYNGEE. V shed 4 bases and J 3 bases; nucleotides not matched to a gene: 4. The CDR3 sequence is CASSSRLATDTQYF. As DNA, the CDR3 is TGTGCCAGCAGCTCAAGACTAGCGACAGATACGCAGTATTTT.

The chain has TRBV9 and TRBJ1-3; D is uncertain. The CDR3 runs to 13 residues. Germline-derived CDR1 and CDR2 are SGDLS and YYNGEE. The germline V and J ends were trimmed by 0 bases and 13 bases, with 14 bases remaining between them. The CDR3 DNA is TGTGCCAGCAGCGTAGCCTTTTATGACATGATATATTTT. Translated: CASSVAFYDMIYF.

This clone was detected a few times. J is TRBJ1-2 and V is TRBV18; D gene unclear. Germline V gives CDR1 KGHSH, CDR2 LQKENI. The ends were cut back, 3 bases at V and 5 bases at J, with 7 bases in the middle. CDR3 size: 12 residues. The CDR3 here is CASSPRGYGYTF. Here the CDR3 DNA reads TGTGCCAGCTCACCCCGGGGATATGGCTACACCTTC.

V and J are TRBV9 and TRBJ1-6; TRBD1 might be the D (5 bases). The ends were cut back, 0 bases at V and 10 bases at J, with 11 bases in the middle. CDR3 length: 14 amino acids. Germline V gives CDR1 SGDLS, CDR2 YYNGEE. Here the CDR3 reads CASSVDGRASPLHF. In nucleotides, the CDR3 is TGTGCCAGCAGCGTAGACGGCAGGGCATCACCCCTCCACTTT. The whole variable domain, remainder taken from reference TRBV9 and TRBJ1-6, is DSGVTQTPKHLITATGQRVTLRCSPRSGDLSVYWYQQSLDQGLQFLIQYYNGEERAKGNILERFSAQQFPDLHSELNLSSLELGDSALYFCASSVDGRASPLHFGNGTRLTVT.

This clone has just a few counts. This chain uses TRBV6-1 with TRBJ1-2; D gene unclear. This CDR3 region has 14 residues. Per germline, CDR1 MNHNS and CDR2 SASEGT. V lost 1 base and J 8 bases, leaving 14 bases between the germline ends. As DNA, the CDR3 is TGTGCCAGCAGTGAAGTGATGGAGGGAGGCGGCTACACCTTC. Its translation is CASSEVMEGGGYTF.

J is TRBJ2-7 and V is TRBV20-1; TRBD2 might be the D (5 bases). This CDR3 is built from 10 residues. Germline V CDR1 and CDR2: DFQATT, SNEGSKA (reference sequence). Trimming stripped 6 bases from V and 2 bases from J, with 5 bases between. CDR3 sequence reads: CSAGTYEQYF. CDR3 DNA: TGCAGTGCCGGGACCTACGAGCAGTACTTC.

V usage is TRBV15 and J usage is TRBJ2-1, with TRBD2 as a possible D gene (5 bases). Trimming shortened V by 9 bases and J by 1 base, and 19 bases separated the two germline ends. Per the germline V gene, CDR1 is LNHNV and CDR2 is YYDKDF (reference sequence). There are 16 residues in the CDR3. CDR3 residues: CATTSQDSPSYNEQFF. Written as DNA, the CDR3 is TGTGCCACTACGTCTCAGGACTCACCATCCTACAATGAGCAGTTCTTC. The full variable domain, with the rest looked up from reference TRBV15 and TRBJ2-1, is DAMVIQNPRYQVTQFGKPVTLSCSQTLNHNVMYWYQQKSSQAPKLLFHYYDKDFNNEADTPDNFQSRRPNTSFCFLDIRSPGLGDTAMYLCATTSQDSPSYNEQFFGPGTRLTVL.

This CDR3 is CATSDQLAGGGNEQFF. The CDR3 DNA is TGTGCCACCAGTGATCAACTAGCGGGAGGGGGGAATGAGCAGTTCTTC. The chain couples TRBV24-1 to TRBJ2-1; TRBD2 matches at 13 bases. The CDR3 has 16 amino acids. V shed 3 bases, J shed 7 bases, and the junction held 5 bases outside the gene matches. The germline CDR1 and CDR2 sequences are KGHDR and SFDVKD.

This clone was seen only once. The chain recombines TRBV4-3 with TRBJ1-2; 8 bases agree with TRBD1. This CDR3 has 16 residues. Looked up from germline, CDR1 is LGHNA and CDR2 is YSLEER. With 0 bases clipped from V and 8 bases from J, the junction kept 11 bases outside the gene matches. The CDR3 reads CASSQDSGQGAPGYTF. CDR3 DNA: TGCGCCAGCAGCCAAGATTCGGGGCAGGGGGCGCCCGGCTACACCTTC.

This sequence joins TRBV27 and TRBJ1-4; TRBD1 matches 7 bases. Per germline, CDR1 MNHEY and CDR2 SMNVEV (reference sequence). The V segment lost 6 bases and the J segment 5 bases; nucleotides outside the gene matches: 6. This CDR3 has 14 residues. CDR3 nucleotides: TGTGCCAGCAGGAAACAGGGGATGAATGAAAAACTGTTTTTT. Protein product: CASRKQGMNEKLFF.

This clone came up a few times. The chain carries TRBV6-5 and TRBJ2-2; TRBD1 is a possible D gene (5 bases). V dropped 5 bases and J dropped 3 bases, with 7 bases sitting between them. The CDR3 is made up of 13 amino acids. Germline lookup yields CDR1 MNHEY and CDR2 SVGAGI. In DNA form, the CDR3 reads TGTGCCAGCAGTCCAGGGTACACCGGGGAGCTGTTTTTT. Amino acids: CASSPGYTGELFF.

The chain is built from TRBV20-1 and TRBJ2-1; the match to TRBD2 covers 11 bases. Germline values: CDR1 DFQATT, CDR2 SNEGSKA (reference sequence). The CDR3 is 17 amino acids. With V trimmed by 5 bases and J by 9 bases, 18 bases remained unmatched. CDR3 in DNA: TGCAGTGCTGGTGGACTAGCGGGTCCCTGGAGAGAAGGTGAGCAGTTCTTC. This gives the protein CSAGGLAGPWREGEQFF.

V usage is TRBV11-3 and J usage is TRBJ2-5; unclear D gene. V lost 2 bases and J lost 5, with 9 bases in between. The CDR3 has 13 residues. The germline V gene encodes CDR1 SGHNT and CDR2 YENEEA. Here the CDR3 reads CASSLRGVETQYF. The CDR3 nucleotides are TGTGCCAGCAGCTTAAGAGGAGTCGAGACCCAGTACTTC.

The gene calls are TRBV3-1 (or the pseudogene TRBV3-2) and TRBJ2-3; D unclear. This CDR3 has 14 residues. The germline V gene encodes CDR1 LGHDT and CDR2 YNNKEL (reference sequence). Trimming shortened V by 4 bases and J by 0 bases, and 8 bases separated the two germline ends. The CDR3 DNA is TGTGCCAGCAGCCCCCCCTTTAGCACAGATACGCAGTATTTT. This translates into CASSPPFSTDTQYF.

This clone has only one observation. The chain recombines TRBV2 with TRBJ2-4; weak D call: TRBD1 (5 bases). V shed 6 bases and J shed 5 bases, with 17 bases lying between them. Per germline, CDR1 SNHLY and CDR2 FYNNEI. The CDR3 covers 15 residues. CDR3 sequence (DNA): TGTGCCAGCAGGGAGACAGTTTCCGTGCAAAACATTCAGTACTTC. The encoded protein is CASRETVSVQNIQYF.

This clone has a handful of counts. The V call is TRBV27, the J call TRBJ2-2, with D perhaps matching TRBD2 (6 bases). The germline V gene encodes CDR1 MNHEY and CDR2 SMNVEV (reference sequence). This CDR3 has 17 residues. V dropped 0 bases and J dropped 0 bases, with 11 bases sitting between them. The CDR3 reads CASSLSLASTNTGELFF. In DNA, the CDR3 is TGTGCCAGCAGTTTATCGCTAGCGTCTACGAACACCGGGGAGCTGTTTTTT.

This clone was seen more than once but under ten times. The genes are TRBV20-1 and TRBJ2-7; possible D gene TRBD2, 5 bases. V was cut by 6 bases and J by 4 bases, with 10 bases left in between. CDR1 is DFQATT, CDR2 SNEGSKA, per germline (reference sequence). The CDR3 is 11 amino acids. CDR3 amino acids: CSALSGYEQYF. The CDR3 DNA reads TGCAGTGCCCTATCGGGATACGAGCAGTACTTC.

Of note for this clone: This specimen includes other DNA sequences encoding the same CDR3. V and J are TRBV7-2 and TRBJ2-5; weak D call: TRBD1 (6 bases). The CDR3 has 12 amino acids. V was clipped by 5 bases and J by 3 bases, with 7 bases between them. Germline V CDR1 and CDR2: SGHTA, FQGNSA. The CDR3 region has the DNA TGTGCCAGCAGCCGACAGGAAGAGACCCAGTACTTC. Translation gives CASSRQEETQYF.

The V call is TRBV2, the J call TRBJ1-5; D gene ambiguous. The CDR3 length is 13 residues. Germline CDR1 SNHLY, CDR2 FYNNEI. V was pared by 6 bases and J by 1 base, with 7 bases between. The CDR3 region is CASRRESNQPQHF. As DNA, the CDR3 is TGTGCCAGCAGGCGGGAGAGCAATCAGCCCCAGCATTTT. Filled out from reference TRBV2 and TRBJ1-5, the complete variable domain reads EPEVTQTPSHQVTQMGQEVILRCVPISNHLYFYWYRQILGQKVEFLVSFYNNEISEKSEIFDDQFSVERPDGSNFTLKIRSTKLEDSAMYFCASRRESNQPQHFGDGTRLSIL.

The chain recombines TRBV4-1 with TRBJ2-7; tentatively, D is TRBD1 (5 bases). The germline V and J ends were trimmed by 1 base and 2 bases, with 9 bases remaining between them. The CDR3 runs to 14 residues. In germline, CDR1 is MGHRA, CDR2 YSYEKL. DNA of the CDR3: TGCGCCAGCAGCCAAGCCGGACAAGCCTACGAGCAGTACTTC. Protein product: CASSQAGQAYEQYF.

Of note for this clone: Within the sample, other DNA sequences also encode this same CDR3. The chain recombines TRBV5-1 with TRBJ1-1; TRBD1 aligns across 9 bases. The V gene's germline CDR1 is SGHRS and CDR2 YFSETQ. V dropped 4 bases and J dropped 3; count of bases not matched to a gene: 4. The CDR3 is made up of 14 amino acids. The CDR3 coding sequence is TGCGCCAGCAGCCTACAGGGGGCGGACACTGAAGCTTTCTTT. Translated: CASSLQGADTEAFF.

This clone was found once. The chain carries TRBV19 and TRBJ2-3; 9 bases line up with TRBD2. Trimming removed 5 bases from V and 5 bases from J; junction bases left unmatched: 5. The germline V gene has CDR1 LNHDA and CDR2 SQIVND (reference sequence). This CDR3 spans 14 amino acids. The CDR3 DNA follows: TGTGCCAGTAGTTCGCAGCGGGGGGTAGATACGCAGTATTTT. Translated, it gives CASSSQRGVDTQYF.

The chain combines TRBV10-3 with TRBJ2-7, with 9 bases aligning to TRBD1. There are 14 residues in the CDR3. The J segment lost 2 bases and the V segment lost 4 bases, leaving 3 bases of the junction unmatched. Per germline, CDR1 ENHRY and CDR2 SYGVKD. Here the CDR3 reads CAISAQGATYEQYF. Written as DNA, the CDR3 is TGTGCCATCAGTGCACAGGGGGCCACCTACGAGCAGTACTTC.

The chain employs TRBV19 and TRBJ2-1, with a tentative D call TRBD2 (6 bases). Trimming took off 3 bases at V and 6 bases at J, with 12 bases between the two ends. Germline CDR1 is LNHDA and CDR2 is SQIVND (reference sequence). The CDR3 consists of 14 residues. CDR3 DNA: TGTGCCAGTAGTATTTTCGGGAGTGGCAATGAGCAGTTCTTC. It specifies CASSIFGSGNEQFF.

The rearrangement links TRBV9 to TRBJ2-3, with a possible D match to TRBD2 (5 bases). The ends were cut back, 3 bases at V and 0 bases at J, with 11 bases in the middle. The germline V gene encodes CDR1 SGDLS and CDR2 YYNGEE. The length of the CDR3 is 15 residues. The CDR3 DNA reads TGTGCCAGCAGCGCTACGAGCGGTAGCACAGATACGCAGTATTTT. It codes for CASSATSGSTDTQYF.